These 24 T cell receptor beta chains were sequenced from one sample in a study of blood T cell repertoires in COVID-19. Sequenced by immunoSEQ multiplex PCR; TCRdb stores in-frame clones only, minus some. The repertoire holds 150,000 to 200,000 clones, with 78% as singletons. The sequenced sample consisted of PBMCs or T cells enriched from blood (not recorded which). The receptor set was obtained from a woman in her 50s who had recovered from COVID-19.

This chain uses TRBV10-1 with TRBJ2-1; TRBD2 aligns across 14 bases. The CDR3 totals 18 residues. The germline gives CDR1 WNHNN, CDR2 SYGVQD (reference sequence). Germline trimming cut 3 bases from V and 2 bases from J; bases unmatched to any gene: 6. The CDR3 DNA sequence: TGCGCCAGCAGTGAAAGACTAGCGGGAGGGCCCCCCTACAATGAGCAGTTCTTC. Translation: CASSERLAGGPPYNEQFF.

In regard to this clone: Other DNA sequences within the sample encode an identical CDR3. CDR3 sequence (DNA): TGTGCCAGTAGTATTGGTGGCAGCTCCTACGAGCAGTACTTC. This sequence encodes CASSIGGSSYEQYF. This rearrangement joins TRBV19 to TRBJ2-7; D is uncertain. The CDR3 consists of 14 residues. Deletions cut 3 bases from V and 0 bases from J, with 9 bases between. Germline CDR1 and CDR2: LNHDA and SQIVND (reference sequence).

This clone was seen once. The J gene is TRBJ2-5, the V gene TRBV5-6; weak D call: TRBD2 (6 bases). Germline V gene sequence: CDR1 SGHDT, CDR2 YYEEEE. Trimming removed 2 bases at V and 2 bases at J, with 10 bases between. The CDR3 covers 14 residues. The CDR3 protein is CASSLGTRQETQYF. The CDR3 DNA reads TGTGCCAGCAGCTTAGGGACTCGTCAAGAGACCCAGTACTTC.

V usage is TRBV28 and J usage is TRBJ2-7; 7 bases are a match to TRBD2. Germline assignment: CDR1 MDHEN and CDR2 SYDVKM. The CDR3 covers 12 residues. V dropped 8 bases and J dropped 1; count of bases not matched to a gene: 2. CDR3 sequence reads: CASGRGSYEQYF. CDR3 DNA sequence: TGTGCCAGCGGGAGGGGATCCTACGAGCAGTACTTC.

The V and J genes are TRBV3-1 (or the pseudogene TRBV3-2) and TRBJ2-1, with 9 nucleotides matching TRBD2. Looked up from germline, CDR1 is LGHDT and CDR2 is YNNKEL (reference sequence). J lost 1 base, V lost 1 base, and 5 bases had no gene match. There are 17 residues in the CDR3. The CDR3 sequence: CASSQAQTSGSYNEQFF. For the CDR3, the DNA is TGTGCCAGCAGCCAAGCCCAGACTAGCGGATCCTACAATGAGCAGTTCTTC.

The chain combines TRBV7-9 with TRBJ1-5, with D uncertain. Looked up from germline, CDR1 is SEHNR and CDR2 is FQNEAQ (reference sequence). With 2 bases removed from V and 5 bases from J, the gap between germline ends came to 10 bases. This CDR3 has 14 amino acids. In nucleotides, the CDR3 is TGTGCCAGCAGCTTACGTGGCGGGGATCAGCCCCAGCATTTT. Its protein product is CASSLRGGDQPQHF.

This clone was counted a single time. J is TRBJ2-2 and V is TRBV27, with TRBD1 as a possible D gene (5 bases). V shed 7 bases and J shed 8 bases, with 17 bases lying between them. The germline V gene has CDR1 MNHEY and CDR2 SMNVEV (reference sequence). The CDR3 totals 14 residues. CDR3 loop: CASNLSPWTGELFF. The CDR3 DNA reads as TGTGCCAGCAACCTCTCACCCTGGACAGGGGAGCTGTTTTTT.

The J gene is TRBJ2-5, the V gene TRBV18; 10 bases match TRBD2. The V gene end was trimmed by 0 bases and the J gene end by 7 bases; junction bases not matched to a gene: 8. Germline values: CDR1 KGHSH, CDR2 LQKENI. The CDR3 is 16 residues long. For the CDR3, the DNA is TGTGCCAGCTCACCACCGGCTAGCGGGAGAATAGGGACCCAGTACTTC. It is translated as CASSPPASGRIGTQYF.

The CDR3 DNA reads as TGTGCCAGTAGTATAGACGGAAAGGGGACTGAAGCTTTCTTT. This translates into CASSIDGKGTEAFF. V gene TRBV19 combines with J gene TRBJ1-1; D perhaps matches TRBD1 (5 bases). Germline V gene data show CDR1 as LNHDA and CDR2 as SQIVND (reference sequence). The CDR3 spans 14 residues. The V end lost 0 bases, the J end lost 5 bases, and 10 bases lay between the germline ends.

The rearrangement links TRBV21-1 to TRBJ2-3; the table's D call of TRBD2 was not tested on the DNA. TRBV21-1 is labeled a pseudogene. This CDR3 contains 17 residues. DNA for the CDR3: TGTGCCAGCAGCAAGGAGACTAGCGGGAGACGCACAGATACGCAGTATTTT. It encodes CASSKETSGRRTDTQYF.

V usage is TRBV11-2 and J usage is TRBJ1-5, with 7 bases that match TRBD1. This CDR3 comprises 14 residues. Germline V gives CDR1 SGHAT, CDR2 FQNNGV. V shed 2 bases, J shed 7 bases, and the junction held 5 bases outside the gene matches. The CDR3, as DNA: TGTGCCAGCAGCTTAAATCAGGGGGGCCAGCCCCAGCATTTT. Amino acid sequence: CASSLNQGGQPQHF.

The V call is TRBV5-1, the J call TRBJ1-6; TRBD1 agrees at 12 bases. This CDR3 is 16 amino acids long. V lost 0 bases, J lost 8 bases, and 3 bases stayed unmatched. In germline, CDR1 is SGHRS, CDR2 YFSETQ. In DNA, the CDR3 is TGCGCCAGCAGCTTGGAGGGACAGGGGGCTCATTCACCCCTCCACTTT. As protein: CASSLEGQGAHSPLHF. The variable domain in full, completed from reference TRBV5-1 and TRBJ1-6, reads KAGVTQTPRYLIKTRGQQVTLSCSPISGHRSVSWYQQTPGQGLQFLFEYFSETQRNKGNFPGRFSGRQFSNSRSEMNVSTLELGDSALYLCASSLEGQGAHSPLHFGNGTRLTVT.

The gene calls are TRBV3-1 (or the pseudogene TRBV3-2) and TRBJ2-6, with D tentatively TRBD1 (6 bases). This CDR3 region has 16 residues. Germline CDR1 and CDR2: LGHDT and YNNKEL (reference sequence). Trimming removed 6 bases at V and 2 bases at J, with 14 bases between. The CDR3 DNA reads as TGTGCCAGCAGAGGTCAGGGGCGGCCTGGGGCCAACGTCCTGACTTTC. Its protein is CASRGQGRPGANVLTF.

J is TRBJ1-4 and V is TRBV9; possibly TRBD1 for D (6 bases). The CDR3 is made up of 15 amino acids. In germline, CDR1 is SGDLS, CDR2 YYNGEE. V was shortened by 0 bases and J by 4 bases, with 10 bases between the two germline ends. CDR3: CASSVAPGDNEKLFF. In DNA, the CDR3 is TGTGCCAGCAGCGTAGCCCCAGGGGATAATGAAAAACTGTTTTTT.

This chain connects TRBV7-3 to TRBJ2-5; D unresolved. V lost 2 bases and J 5 bases, leaving 9 bases between the germline ends. In germline, CDR1 is SGHTA, CDR2 FQGTGA. The CDR3 is made up of 13 amino acids. CDR3 residues: CASSLSNLETQYF. The CDR3 DNA follows: TGTGCCAGCAGCTTATCCAATTTGGAGACCCAGTACTTC.

This chain uses TRBV6-5 with TRBJ2-2; D remains unclear. From germline, CDR1 is MNHEY and CDR2 SVGAGI. V shed 0 bases and J shed 1 base, with 9 bases lying between them. This CDR3 comprises 16 residues. The CDR3 sequence: CASSYSAQVNTGELFF. The DNA of the CDR3 is TGTGCCAGCAGTTACTCAGCCCAGGTGAACACCGGGGAGCTGTTTTTT.

This chain connects TRBV11-2 to TRBJ1-2; D call uncertain. Germline-derived CDR1 and CDR2 are SGHAT and FQNNGV. The CDR3 contains 12 residues. V was pared by 8 bases and J by 2 bases, with 9 bases between. CDR3 protein: CASSRENYGYTF. In DNA, the CDR3 is TGTGCCAGCTCGAGAGAAAACTATGGCTACACCTTC.

This chain joins TRBV5-1 and TRBJ1-3, with TRBD1 as a possible D gene (6 bases). V was trimmed by 6 bases and J by 8 bases, leaving 15 bases between them. Germline V gene data show CDR1 as SGHRS and CDR2 as YFSETQ. This CDR3 is built from 13 residues. CDR3 in amino acids: CASKMGAEDTIYF. CDR3 nucleotides: TGCGCCAGCAAGATGGGGGCTGAGGACACCATATATTTT.

The chain links TRBV27 to TRBJ1-1; D gene ambiguous. There are 13 residues in the CDR3. The V gene's germline CDR1 is MNHEY and CDR2 SMNVEV (reference sequence). The V end lost 5 bases, the J end lost 7 bases, and 14 bases lay between the germline ends. CDR3 sequence reads: CASSPQTRREAFF. In DNA, the CDR3 is TGTGCCAGCAGTCCCCAGACGCGGCGTGAAGCTTTCTTT.

V usage is TRBV11-2 and J usage is TRBJ2-1; TRBD2 matches 14 bases. V lost 5 bases and J lost 7; bases outside the gene matches: 10. Germline loops: CDR1 SGHAT, CDR2 FQNNGV. CDR3 size: 17 residues. The CDR3 sequence: CASSPGLAGGRRNEQFF. Written as DNA, the CDR3 is TGTGCCAGCAGCCCCGGACTAGCGGGAGGCCGGCGGAATGAGCAGTTCTTC.

This chain links TRBV9 with TRBJ1-1; D is unresolved. V shed 0 bases and J shed 2 bases, with 8 bases lying between them. This CDR3 has 14 residues. Germline-derived CDR1 and CDR2 are SGDLS and YYNGEE. The chain's CDR3 is CASSVEQINTEAFF. The CDR3, as DNA: TGTGCCAGCAGCGTAGAACAGATCAACACTGAAGCTTTCTTT.

The chain links TRBV6-1 to TRBJ2-2; 7 bases agree with TRBD2. The CDR3 is 15 amino acids. V gave up 6 bases and J gave up 2 bases; unmatched junction bases: 6. CDR1 is MNHNS and CDR2 is SASEGT in the germline V gene. The DNA of the CDR3 is TGTGCCAGCAGGCCTACTAGCGTCAACACCGGGGAGCTGTTTTTT. As protein: CASRPTSVNTGELFF.

J is TRBJ2-1 and V is TRBV13, with 8 bases fitting TRBD2. The ends lost 4 bases at V and 1 base at J; junction bases unmatched: 12. CDR1 and CDR2 from the germline V gene are PRHDT and FYEKMQ (reference sequence). The CDR3 length is 18 residues. CDR3 bases: TGTGCCAGCAGCTCGAGTCGTGGGGTAGCGGGATCCTACAATGAGCAGTTCTTC. Its translation is CASSSSRGVAGSYNEQFF.

There are a few counts of this clone. The chain joins TRBV7-8 to TRBJ2-5; TRBD1 aligns across 7 bases. CDR3 length: 16 residues. V was pared by 6 bases and J by 0 bases, with 10 bases of the junction left unmatched. CDR1 and CDR2 from the germline V gene are SGHVS and FQNEAQ. The CDR3 region has the DNA TGTGCCAGCAGTCGAAGGACCGGGACAGACCAAGAGACCCAGTACTTC. This gives the protein CASSRRTGTDQETQYF.